This TCR beta chain originates from a study of cytomegalovirus exposure and HLA in healthy donors. Findings and limits, study-wide: In vitro work confirmed that three CMV-associated chains recognize CMV antigens. Cytomegalovirus status, reportedly, was diagnosed with high specificity and sensitivity by the classifier.

Between the trimmed V and J ends, which lost 6 bases and 0 bases, there was a span of 21 bases. The CDR3 has 18 amino acids. CDR1 MDHEN and CDR2 SYDVKM come from the germline V gene. As for this clone: Its antigen is unknown.

TCRdb's table, derived via immunoSEQ multiplex PCR, lists solely in-frame clones and lacks some. The sample lists more than 250,000 clones, 90% occurring once. Sequenced sample: PBMCs. This sequence was found in a woman aged 30 to 39 in good health and CMV-seronegative. The chain recombines TRBV28 with TRBJ1-5; possibly TRBD1 for D (6 bases). CDR3 protein: CASRKQVQGIYSNQPQHF. The CDR3 region has the DNA TGTGCCAGCAGAAAACAGGTCCAGGGGATCTATAGCAATCAGCCCCAGCATTTT. The whole variable domain, filled in from reference TRBV28 and TRBJ1-5, reads DVKVTQSSRYLVKRTGEKVFLECVQDMDHENMFWYRQDPGLGLRLIYFSYDVKMKEKGDIPEGYSVSREKKERFSLILESASTNQTSMYLCASRKQVQGIYSNQPQHFGDGTRLSIL.